Included here is one T cell receptor beta chain sequence, with context. CDR3 length: 16 amino acids. The V and J ends lost 5 bases and 2 bases, in that order; junction bases with no gene match: 8. The germline gives CDR1 SGHNT, CDR2 YENEEA. The data derive from a study of blood T cell repertoires in COVID-19. Measured with immunoSEQ multiplex PCR; TCRdb has only the in-frame clones, and not every one. The table has around 70,000 clones, 83% seen once. The sequence came from a man at least 80 years old with acute or convalescent COVID-19. Specimen: peripheral blood. The chain is built from TRBV11-3 and TRBJ2-5; 10 bases align to TRBD2. The CDR3 bases are TGTGCCAGCAGCCTGGGGGTAGCGGGAGGACAAGAGACCCAGTACTTC. Translating it yields CASSLGVAGGQETQYF.